One sample yielded the 27 T cell receptor beta chains listed below, sequenced in a study of cytomegalovirus exposure and HLA in healthy donors (dated by TCRdb to 2017 to 2019). The library relied on the immunoSEQ multiplex PCR assay. For the multiplex PCR, a mixture combining 60 forward primers for TCR Vbeta segments and 13 reverse primers for TCR Jbeta segments was used. The source is immuneACCESS, and TCRdb retained only in-frame sequences with V and J called. Part of the clones is not carried over; for the studies checked, unresolved V genes explain less than half of this, and the remainder is unexplained. A total of about 150,000 clones appear in this sample, around nine tenths of them only once. More than 4% of the sample belongs to the ten largest clones. The sequenced sample was PBMCs. These receptors were taken from a woman between 25 and 40 years old in good health and CMV-seronegative.

The CDR3 coding sequence is TGTGCCAGCAGCAGATTCCTAGCGGGGGGAACCACAGATACGCAGTATTTT. Translated: CASSRFLAGGTTDTQYF. This sequence joins TRBV5-4 and TRBJ2-3; TRBD2 aligns across 11 bases. CDR3 length equals 17 residues. The V and J ends lost 4 bases and 2 bases, in that order; junction bases with no gene match: 9. The V gene's germline CDR1 is SGHNT and CDR2 YYREEE (reference sequence).

In nucleotides, the CDR3 is TGTGCCAGCAGCGAACTCGACCCCCGGAGTCACGAGCAGTACTTC. Translation: CASSELDPRSHEQYF. J is TRBJ2-7 and V is TRBV9; no clear D. CDR1 and CDR2 (germline): SGDLS, YYNGEE. V lost 3 bases and J lost 5, with 18 bases in between. The CDR3 has 15 amino acids.

The V call is TRBV5-1, the J call TRBJ2-7; 12 nucleotides align to TRBD1. Germline lookup yields CDR1 SGHRS and CDR2 YFSETQ. The ends lost 2 bases at V and 6 bases at J; junction bases unmatched: 3. The CDR3 is made up of 14 amino acids. CDR3 region: CASSLGTGGVEQYF. The DNA of the CDR3 is TGCGCCAGCAGCTTAGGGACAGGGGGCGTCGAGCAGTACTTC.

The chain is built from TRBV28 and TRBJ2-1; TRBD2 matches at 11 bases. The CDR3 has 15 residues. Trimming at V came to 5 bases and at J to 4 bases, leaving 4 bases not matched to a gene. CDR1 is MDHEN, CDR2 SYDVKM, per germline. CDR3 residues: CASSGWTSGYNEQFF. CDR3 DNA: TGTGCCAGCAGTGGATGGACTAGCGGGTACAATGAGCAGTTCTTC. Based on the CDR3 plus reference TRBV28 and TRBJ2-1, the full variable domain is DVKVTQSSRYLVKRTGEKVFLECVQDMDHENMFWYRQDPGLGLRLIYFSYDVKMKEKGDIPEGYSVSREKKERFSLILESASTNQTSMYLCASSGWTSGYNEQFFGPGTRLTVL.

The chain employs TRBV7-9 and TRBJ2-3, with 16 positions matching TRBD2. The CDR3 has 17 amino acids. V shed 5 bases, J shed 7 bases, and the junction held 9 bases outside the gene matches. Per germline, CDR1 SEHNR and CDR2 FQNEAQ (reference sequence). CDR3 in DNA: TGTGCCAGCAGCAGACCGGGACTAGCGGGGGGGCCTCATACGCAGTATTTT. Its translation is CASSRPGLAGGPHTQYF.

The V call is TRBV28, the J call TRBJ2-7; D possibly corresponds to TRBD2 (5 bases). Trimming took 6 bases from V and 3 from J, leaving 15 bases between them. Germline lookup yields CDR1 MDHEN and CDR2 SYDVKM. This CDR3 is built from 14 residues. The CDR3 DNA reads as TGTGCCAGCAGCAGCTCTAACCGGGACTACGAGCAGTACTTC. This translates into CASSSSNRDYEQYF.

This clone appeared once. CDR3: CAISETGNYIEAFF. CDR3 in DNA: TGTGCCATCAGTGAAACAGGTAACTACATTGAAGCTTTCTTT. This chain uses TRBV10-3 with TRBJ1-1; D perhaps matches TRBD1 (5 bases). The CDR3 spans 14 residues. Germline CDR1 reads ENHRY; CDR2 reads SYGVKD. Trimming stripped 3 bases from V and 7 bases from J, with 15 bases between.

The J gene is TRBJ2-7, the V gene TRBV10-3, with D unresolved. V was clipped by 0 bases and J by 3 bases, with 15 bases between them. The CDR3 loop spans 16 amino acids. CDR1 and CDR2 (germline): ENHRY, SYGVKD. The CDR3 loop is CAISESRLVFNYEQYF. The CDR3 region has the DNA TGTGCCATCAGTGAGTCGAGACTCGTCTTTAACTACGAGCAGTACTTC.

The gene calls are TRBV11-2 and TRBJ2-1, with 12 bases lining up with TRBD2. The CDR3 sequence is 16 residues long. Unmatched junction bases numbered 6, after V lost 1 base and J lost 8 bases. Germline V gives CDR1 SGHAT, CDR2 FQNNGV. CDR3 amino acids: CASSLGTSGEVDEQFF. CDR3 bases: TGTGCCAGCAGCTTAGGGACTAGCGGGGAGGTGGATGAGCAGTTCTTC.

The V and J genes are TRBV5-1 and TRBJ1-1; 8 bases line up with TRBD1. The CDR3 contains 15 residues. Germline lookup yields CDR1 SGHRS and CDR2 YFSETQ. Trimming removed 3 bases from V and 4 bases from J; junction bases left unmatched: 8. The CDR3 bases are TGCGCCAGCAGCTGGCAGACAGGGGAGGGCACTGAAGCTTTCTTT. It encodes CASSWQTGEGTEAFF.

The genes are TRBV5-1 and TRBJ1-2, with D perhaps TRBD1 (6 bases). CDR1 is SGHRS and CDR2 is YFSETQ in the germline V gene. The CDR3 length is 15 residues. V lost 5 bases and J lost 6, with 20 bases in between. CDR3 nucleotides: TGCGCCAGCAGTTATGACAGGACCTTTCTTCATGGCTACACCTTC. Protein product: CASSYDRTFLHGYTF.

This clone appeared once. V gene TRBV14 combines with J gene TRBJ2-2; a possible D gene is TRBD1 (6 bases). With 6 bases removed from V and 2 bases from J, the gap between germline ends came to 19 bases. Germline CDR1 and CDR2: SGHDN and FVKESK. The CDR3 contains 17 residues. CDR3 in amino acids: CASSPYLTGPNTGELFF. CDR3 bases: TGTGCCAGCAGTCCCTATTTGACAGGACCCAACACCGGGGAGCTGTTTTTT.

The V gene is TRBV7-2, the J gene TRBJ2-5; TRBD2 matches 7 bases. Germline CDR1 SGHTA, CDR2 FQGNSA. Trimming cost V 5 bases and J 2 bases; bases outside gene matches: 11. This CDR3 spans 16 amino acids. Written as DNA, the CDR3 is TGTGCCAGCAGCCCCAAGCGGGGACTGATTCAAGAGACCCAGTACTTC. Its protein product is CASSPKRGLIQETQYF.

The V gene is TRBV6-6, the J gene TRBJ1-1; D is ambiguous. This CDR3 has 14 amino acids. Germline V gene data show CDR1 as MNHNY and CDR2 as SVGAGI (reference sequence). The ends were cut back, 5 bases at V and 1 base at J, with 11 bases in the middle. In DNA form, the CDR3 reads TGTGCCAGCAGTCGGGAACGGTGGAACACTGAAGCTTTCTTT. This translates into CASSRERWNTEAFF.

The J gene is TRBJ2-5, the V gene TRBV7-9; TRBD2 matches 7 bases. The J call may be faulty, since TRBJ2-7 better matches the DNA end. The CDR3 has 16 amino acids. Per germline, CDR1 SEHNR and CDR2 FQNEAQ (reference sequence). The CDR3 coding sequence is TGTGCCAGCAGCCCCAAGCCTAGACTAGCCGTCGACGAGCAGTACTTC. Amino acids: CASSPKPRLAVDEQYF.

The chain combines TRBV28 with TRBJ2-5; D is undetermined. The CDR3 is 15 amino acids. V gave up 10 bases and J gave up 5 bases, with 23 bases separating them. Germline CDR1 MDHEN, CDR2 SYDVKM. CDR3 in DNA: TGTGCCACCCAAAATACCAGGATCTATATGGAGACCCAGTACTTC. It is translated as CATQNTRIYMETQYF.

V usage is TRBV7-2 and J usage is TRBJ1-5; the D is unclear. The CDR3 runs to 18 residues. With 0 bases removed from V and 2 bases from J, the gap between germline ends came to 17 bases. Germline assignment: CDR1 SGHTA and CDR2 FQGNSA. The CDR3 DNA reads as TGTGCCAGCAGCTTAGCTCCCTATTCGGGTTTGGGCAATCAGCCCCAGCATTTT. Translation: CASSLAPYSGLGNQPQHF.

This clone was counted a single time. The V call is TRBV9, the J call TRBJ2-4; 13 bases fit TRBD2. Germline V gene data show CDR1 as SGDLS and CDR2 as YYNGEE. With V trimmed by 9 bases and J by 0 bases, 12 bases remained unmatched. This CDR3 has 18 amino acids. The CDR3 protein is CATIAGLAGPLAKNIQYF. The CDR3 nucleotides read TGTGCCACTATCGCGGGACTAGCGGGACCACTAGCCAAAAACATTCAGTACTTC.

The chain links TRBV28 to TRBJ1-2, with D possibly being TRBD1 (6 bases). The CDR3 contains 15 residues. Trimming stripped 3 bases from V and 0 bases from J, with 11 bases between. CDR1 and CDR2 (germline): MDHEN, SYDVKM. This chain's CDR3 is CASSLQGRANYGYTF. The CDR3 region has the DNA TGTGCCAGCAGTTTGCAGGGGCGCGCTAACTATGGCTACACCTTC.

This clone was picked up a small number of times. This sequence joins TRBV6-5 and TRBJ1-6; 8 bases fit TRBD1. The CDR3 has 13 amino acids. V lost 5 bases and J lost 9; bases outside the gene matches: 3. Germline CDR1 reads MNHEY; CDR2 reads SVGAGI. Here the CDR3 DNA reads TGTGCCAGCAGTAAGGACAGGGCTTCACCCCTCCACTTT. It codes for CASSKDRASPLHF.

This chain links TRBV28 with TRBJ2-1, with TRBD2 as a possible D gene (6 bases). CDR1 is MDHEN and CDR2 is SYDVKM in the germline V gene. The CDR3 extends over 12 amino acids. Trimming left V 6 bases short and J 11 bases short, with 14 bases between. The CDR3 DNA reads TGTGCCAGCAGCGGAGGGGCTCGGCAGCAGTTCTTC. This gives the protein CASSGGARQQFF.

This clone appeared once. The rearrangement joins TRBV2 to TRBJ2-7, with 7 positions matching TRBD2. Germline lookup yields CDR1 SNHLY and CDR2 FYNNEI. The CDR3 has 15 residues. With V trimmed by 3 bases and J by 7 bases, 12 bases remained unmatched. CDR3 amino acids: CASSEGTKVWSEQYF. In DNA form, the CDR3 reads TGTGCCAGCAGTGAGGGGACTAAAGTTTGGTCGGAGCAGTACTTC.

V and J are TRBV7-9 and TRBJ2-7; D is ambiguous. The germline CDR1 and CDR2 sequences are SEHNR and FQNEAQ (reference sequence). V was clipped by 0 bases and J by 2 bases, with 5 bases between them. The CDR3 loop spans 13 amino acids. CDR3 residues: CASSLAAPYEQYF. The DNA for the CDR3 is TGTGCCAGCAGCTTAGCGGCCCCCTACGAGCAGTACTTC.

For this clone: At one of its ends the junction is not consistent with the germline gene, which may arise from a read error. The V call is TRBV7-9, the J call TRBJ1-4; D is unresolved. The CDR3 is 12 residues long. Germline CDR1 is SEHNR and CDR2 is FQNEAQ (reference sequence). In DNA form, the CDR3 reads TGTTCCAGCAGCGGAGGCTATGAAAAACTGTTTTTT. It is translated as CSSSGGYEKLFF. Combining the CDR3 with reference TRBV7-9 and TRBJ1-4 gives the whole variable domain DTGVSQNPRHKITKRGQNVTFRCDPISEHNRLYWYRQTLGQGPEFLTYFQNEAQLEKSRLLSDRFSAERPKGSFSTLEIQRTEQGDSAMYLCSSSGGYEKLFFGSGTQLSVL.

This clone was recorded only once. The CDR3 nucleotides are TGTGCCAGTAGTATCTGGCAGGGGCTAGTGAATGAGCAGTTCTTC. This sequence encodes CASSIWQGLVNEQFF. The chain employs TRBV19 and TRBJ2-1; a possible D gene is TRBD1 (6 bases). Germline V lookup: CDR1 LNHDA, CDR2 SQIVND (reference sequence). The germline V and J ends were trimmed by 3 bases and 7 bases, with 16 bases remaining between them. The CDR3 totals 15 residues.

V is TRBV27 and J is TRBJ2-1, with 8 bases identical to TRBD1. This CDR3 has 15 residues. V trimming: 6 bases; J trimming: 4 bases; junction bases outside the gene matches: 8. Germline loops: CDR1 MNHEY, CDR2 SMNVEV (reference sequence). The CDR3 DNA is TGTGCCAGCAGACGCGACAGGGGAAGATACAATGAGCAGTTCTTC. Translation gives CASRRDRGRYNEQFF.

This chain connects TRBV28 to TRBJ2-3; TRBD1 matches 9 bases. CDR1 is MDHEN and CDR2 is SYDVKM in the germline V gene. Trimming cost V 5 bases and J 4 bases; bases outside gene matches: 7. The CDR3 has 15 amino acids. CDR3 sequence: CASSILTGGADTQYF. CDR3 nucleotide sequence: TGTGCCAGCAGTATACTGACAGGGGGAGCAGATACGCAGTATTTT.